The clone carrying this TCR beta chain was observed many times. These data are taken from a study of T cells after yellow fever vaccination. Germline CDR1 reads SGDLS; CDR2 reads YYNGEE. The V end was cut by 4 bases, the J end by 1 base, with 17 bases between. The CDR3 runs 16 residues. Template-switching 5'RACE yielded the TCR cDNA; a universal primer site and UMIs were added in the process. Via MiXCR, TCRdb re-called the 5' RACE reads, giving one row per CDR3 protein. The table lists around 300,000 distinct CDR3 sequences, 4% to 5.5% of them singletons. The receptor comes from a man between 18 and 35 years old who received the YFV17D yellow fever vaccine. The gene calls are TRBV9 and TRBJ2-5; the D gene is possibly TRBD1 (6 bases). The material sequenced was PBMCs, taken 15 days after the yellow fever booster vaccination. The CDR3 is CASSPSARGIQETQYF. The CDR3 DNA reads TGTGCCAGCAGCCCAAGTGCTAGGGGGATCCAAGAGACCCAGTACTTC.